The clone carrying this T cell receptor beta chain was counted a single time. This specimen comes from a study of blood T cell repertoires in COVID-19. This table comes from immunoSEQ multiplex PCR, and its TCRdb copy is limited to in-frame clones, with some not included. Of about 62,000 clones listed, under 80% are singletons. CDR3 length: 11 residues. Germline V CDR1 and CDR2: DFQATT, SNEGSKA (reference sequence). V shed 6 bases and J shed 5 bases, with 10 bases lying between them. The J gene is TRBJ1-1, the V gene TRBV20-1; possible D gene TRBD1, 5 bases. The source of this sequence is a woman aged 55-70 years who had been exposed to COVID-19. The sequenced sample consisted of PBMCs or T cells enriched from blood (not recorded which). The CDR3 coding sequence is TGCAGTGCCTACAGGAAGACTGAAGCTTTCTTT. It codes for CSAYRKTEAFF.